This TCR beta chain comes out of a study of beta chain features in type 1 diabetes. Study summary: Age, gender and cell yields were similar between patients and healthy donors.

The V end lost 4 bases, the J end lost 7 bases, and 14 bases lay between the germline ends. This CDR3 comprises 14 residues. Germline CDR1 and CDR2: KGHSH and LQKENI. The sequenced template was cDNA made from the entire isolated RNA. Naive, central memory and regulatory T cell samples averaged around 3.5 million immunoSEQ reads each. Sequencing used immunoSEQ multiplex PCR; TCRdb keeps in-frame clones, though not all of them. The data show 600,000 to 650,000 clones, with around 15% seen just once and approximately 0.087% held by the top ten. Study results and limitations: People with Type 1 diabetes carried modestly yet significantly shorter TCRB CDR3s in all four CD4+ subsets.

Details on this clone: Its matching antigen is unknown.

This sequence originates from a man aged 18 to 35 in good health. Sample: naive CD4+ T cells from blood. This chain uses TRBV18 with TRBJ2-1, with D perhaps TRBD1 (6 bases). CDR3 sequence reads: CASSLTKTGNEQFF. In DNA form, the CDR3 reads TGTGCCAGCTCACTAACTAAAACAGGGAATGAGCAGTTCTTC.